This TCR beta chain was identified in a study of identical twins. Each donor (without exception) was a healthy Caucasian. The germline V and J ends were trimmed by 1 base and 8 bases, with 12 bases remaining between them. Per germline, CDR1 DFQATT and CDR2 SNEGSKA (reference sequence). The length of the CDR3 is 13 residues. A word on this clonotype: Its antigen remains unknown.

Each CDR3 protein gets one entry after TCRdb re-called the 5' RACE reads with MiXCR. The sample carries around 500,000 distinct CDR3 sequences, approximately 15% recorded once. Study-wide points: Within cord blood, abundant beta clonotypes carried fewer insertions, but memory repertoires showed no such trend.

Separately, the same data were catalogued under a study of yellow fever vaccine responses in identical twins. That source adds: Twins reportedly appeared to share part of their vaccine T cell response while keeping part individual.

The origin of this receptor is a woman aged 18-29 years in good health. The sequencing input was CD4+ T cells sorted from blood. The rearrangement links TRBV20-1 to TRBJ2-4; D perhaps matches TRBD1 (5 bases). CDR3 bases: TGCAGTGCTAGAGCGGTAGAACAGGACATTCAGTACTTC. This gives the protein CSARAVEQDIQYF.